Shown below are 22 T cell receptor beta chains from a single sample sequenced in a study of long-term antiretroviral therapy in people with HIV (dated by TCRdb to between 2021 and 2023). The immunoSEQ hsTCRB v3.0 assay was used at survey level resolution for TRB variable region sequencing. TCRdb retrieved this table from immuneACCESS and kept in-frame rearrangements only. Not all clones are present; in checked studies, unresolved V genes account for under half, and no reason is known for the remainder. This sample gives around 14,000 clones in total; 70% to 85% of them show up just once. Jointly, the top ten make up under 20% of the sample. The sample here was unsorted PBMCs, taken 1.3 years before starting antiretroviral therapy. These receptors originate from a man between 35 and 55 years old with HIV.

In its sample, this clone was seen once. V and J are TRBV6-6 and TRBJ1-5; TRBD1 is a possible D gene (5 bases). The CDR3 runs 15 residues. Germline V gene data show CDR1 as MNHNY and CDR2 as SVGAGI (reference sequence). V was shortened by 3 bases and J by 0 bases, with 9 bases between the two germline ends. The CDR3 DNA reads TGTGCCAGCAGTTATGCAGGGCCTAGCAATCAGCCCCAGCATTTT. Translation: CASSYAGPSNQPQHF.

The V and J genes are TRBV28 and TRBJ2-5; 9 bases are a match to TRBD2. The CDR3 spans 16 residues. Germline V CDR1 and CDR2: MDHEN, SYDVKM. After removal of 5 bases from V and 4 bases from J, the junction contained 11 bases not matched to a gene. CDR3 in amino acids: CASSRTLAGDRETQYF. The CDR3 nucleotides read TGTGCCAGCAGTCGTACATTAGCGGGGGATCGAGAGACCCAGTACTTC.

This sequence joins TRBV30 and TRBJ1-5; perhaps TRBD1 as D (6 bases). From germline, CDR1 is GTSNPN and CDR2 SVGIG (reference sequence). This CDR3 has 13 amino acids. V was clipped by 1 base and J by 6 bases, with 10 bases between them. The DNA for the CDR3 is TGTGCCTGGAGTGAGGGGGTGGGTCAGCCCCAGCATTTT. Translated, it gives CAWSEGVGQPQHF.

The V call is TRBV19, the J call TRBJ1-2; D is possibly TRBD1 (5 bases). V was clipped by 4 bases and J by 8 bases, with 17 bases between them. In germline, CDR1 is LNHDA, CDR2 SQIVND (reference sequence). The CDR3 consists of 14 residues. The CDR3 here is CASSTAASGGGYTF. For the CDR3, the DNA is TGTGCCAGTAGTACGGCGGCCTCCGGGGGAGGCTACACCTTC.

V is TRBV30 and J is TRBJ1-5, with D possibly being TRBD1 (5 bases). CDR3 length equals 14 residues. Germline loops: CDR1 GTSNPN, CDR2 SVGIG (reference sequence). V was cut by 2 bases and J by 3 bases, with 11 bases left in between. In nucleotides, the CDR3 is TGTGCCTGGAGTCACGGGGGGAACAATCAGCCCCAGCATTTT. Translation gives CAWSHGGNNQPQHF.

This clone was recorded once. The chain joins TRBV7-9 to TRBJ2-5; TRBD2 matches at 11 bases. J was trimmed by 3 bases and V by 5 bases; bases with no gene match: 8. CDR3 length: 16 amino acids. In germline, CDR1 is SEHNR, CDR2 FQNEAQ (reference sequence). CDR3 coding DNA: TGTGCCAGCAGCACCTGGCTAGCGGGGGGAGAAGAGACCCAGTACTTC. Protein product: CASSTWLAGGEETQYF.

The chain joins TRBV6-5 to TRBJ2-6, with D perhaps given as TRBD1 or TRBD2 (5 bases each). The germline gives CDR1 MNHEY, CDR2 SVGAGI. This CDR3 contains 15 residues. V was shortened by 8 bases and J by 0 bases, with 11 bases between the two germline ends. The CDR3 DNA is TGTGCCAGCTACGGGGACCACTCTGGGGCCAACGTCCTGACTTTC. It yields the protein CASYGDHSGANVLTF.

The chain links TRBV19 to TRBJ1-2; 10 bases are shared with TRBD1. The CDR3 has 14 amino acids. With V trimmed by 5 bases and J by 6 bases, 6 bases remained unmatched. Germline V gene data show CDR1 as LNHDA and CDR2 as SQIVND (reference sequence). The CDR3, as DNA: TGTGCCAGTAGTCCTCTGGACAGGGGGGATGGCTACACCTTC. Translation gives CASSPLDRGDGYTF. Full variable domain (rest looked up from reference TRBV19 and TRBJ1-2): DGGITQSPKYLFRKEGQNVTLSCEQNLNHDAMYWYRQDPGQGLRLIYYSQIVNDFQKGDIAEGYSVSREKKESFPLTVTSAQKNPTAFYLCASSPLDRGDGYTFGSGTRLTVV.

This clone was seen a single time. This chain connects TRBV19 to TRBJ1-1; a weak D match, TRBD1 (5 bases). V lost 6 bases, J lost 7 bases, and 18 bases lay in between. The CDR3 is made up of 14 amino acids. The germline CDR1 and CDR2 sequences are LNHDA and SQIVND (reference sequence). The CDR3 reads CASRERGRGDEAFF. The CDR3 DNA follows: TGTGCCAGTAGGGAGAGGGGAAGAGGAGATGAAGCTTTCTTT.

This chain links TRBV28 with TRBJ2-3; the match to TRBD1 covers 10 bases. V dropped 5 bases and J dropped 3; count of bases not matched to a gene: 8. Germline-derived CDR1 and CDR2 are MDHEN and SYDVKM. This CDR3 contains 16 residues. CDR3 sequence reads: CASSNLPGQGTDTQYF. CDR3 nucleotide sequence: TGTGCCAGCAGTAATCTCCCGGGACAGGGGACAGATACGCAGTATTTT.

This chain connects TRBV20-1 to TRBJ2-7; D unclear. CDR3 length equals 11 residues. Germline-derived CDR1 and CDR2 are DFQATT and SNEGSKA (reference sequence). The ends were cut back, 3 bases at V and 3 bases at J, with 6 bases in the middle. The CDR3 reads CSARDGYEQYF. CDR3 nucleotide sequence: TGCAGTGCTAGGGACGGCTACGAGCAGTACTTC.

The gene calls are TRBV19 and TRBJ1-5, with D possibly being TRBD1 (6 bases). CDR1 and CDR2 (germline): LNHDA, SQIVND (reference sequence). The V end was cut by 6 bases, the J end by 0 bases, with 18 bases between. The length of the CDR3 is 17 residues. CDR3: CASSGIEGHFSNQPQHF. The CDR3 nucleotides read TGTGCCAGTAGCGGGATTGAGGGACACTTTAGCAATCAGCCCCAGCATTTT. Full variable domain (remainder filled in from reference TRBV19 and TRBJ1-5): DGGITQSPKYLFRKEGQNVTLSCEQNLNHDAMYWYRQDPGQGLRLIYYSQIVNDFQKGDIAEGYSVSREKKESFPLTVTSAQKNPTAFYLCASSGIEGHFSNQPQHFGDGTRLSIL.

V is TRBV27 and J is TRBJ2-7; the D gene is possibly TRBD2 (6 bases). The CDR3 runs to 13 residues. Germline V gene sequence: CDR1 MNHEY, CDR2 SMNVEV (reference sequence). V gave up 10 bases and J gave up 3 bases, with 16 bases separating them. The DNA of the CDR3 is TGTGCCACCCGACCGTCGGGGGTCTACGAGCAGTACTTC. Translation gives CATRPSGVYEQYF.

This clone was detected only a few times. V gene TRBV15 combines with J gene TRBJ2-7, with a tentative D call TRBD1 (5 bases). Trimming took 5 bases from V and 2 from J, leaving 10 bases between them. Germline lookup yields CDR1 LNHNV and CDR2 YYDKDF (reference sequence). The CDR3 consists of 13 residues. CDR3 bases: TGTGCCACCAGCTCGGCAGGGCCCTACGAGCAGTACTTC. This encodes CATSSAGPYEQYF.

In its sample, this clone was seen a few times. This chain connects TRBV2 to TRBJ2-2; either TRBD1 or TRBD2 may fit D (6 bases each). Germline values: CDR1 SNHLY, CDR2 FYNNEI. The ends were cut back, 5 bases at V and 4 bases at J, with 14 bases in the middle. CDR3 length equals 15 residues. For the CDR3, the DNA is TGTGCCAGCAGTTACGGGTGGGGGGCCACCGGGGAGCTGTTTTTT. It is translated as CASSYGWGATGELFF. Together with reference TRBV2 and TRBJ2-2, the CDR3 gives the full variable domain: EPEVTQTPSHQVTQMGQEVILRCVPISNHLYFYWYRQILGQKVEFLVSFYNNEISEKSEIFDDQFSVERPDGSNFTLKIRSTKLEDSAMYFCASSYGWGATGELFFGEGSRLTVL.

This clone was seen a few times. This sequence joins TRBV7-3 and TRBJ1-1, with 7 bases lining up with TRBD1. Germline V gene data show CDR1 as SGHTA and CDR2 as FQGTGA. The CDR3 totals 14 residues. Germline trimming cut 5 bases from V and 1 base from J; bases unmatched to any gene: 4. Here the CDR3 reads CASSRQGPNTEAFF. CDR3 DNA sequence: TGTGCCAGCAGCCGACAGGGCCCGAACACTGAAGCTTTCTTT.

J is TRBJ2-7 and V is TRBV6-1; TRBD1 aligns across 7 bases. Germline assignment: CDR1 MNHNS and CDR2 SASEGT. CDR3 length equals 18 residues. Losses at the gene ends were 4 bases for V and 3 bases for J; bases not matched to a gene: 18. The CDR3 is CASSVRIPPGQAHYEQYF. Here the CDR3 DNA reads TGTGCCAGCAGTGTCCGAATCCCGCCCGGACAGGCGCACTACGAGCAGTACTTC.

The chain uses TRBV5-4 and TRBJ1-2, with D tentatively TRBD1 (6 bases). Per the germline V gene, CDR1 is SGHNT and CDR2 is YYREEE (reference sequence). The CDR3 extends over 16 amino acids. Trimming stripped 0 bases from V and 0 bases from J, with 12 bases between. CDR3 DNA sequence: TGTGCCAGCAGCTTGGTACAGGGAGTATCTAACTATGGCTACACCTTC. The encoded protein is CASSLVQGVSNYGYTF.

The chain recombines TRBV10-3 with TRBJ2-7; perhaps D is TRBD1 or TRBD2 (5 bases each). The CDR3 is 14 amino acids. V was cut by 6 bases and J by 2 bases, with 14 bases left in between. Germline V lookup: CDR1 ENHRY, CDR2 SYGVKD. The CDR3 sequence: CAISPGSRAYEQYF. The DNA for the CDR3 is TGTGCCATCAGCCCAGGGAGTAGGGCCTACGAGCAGTACTTC.

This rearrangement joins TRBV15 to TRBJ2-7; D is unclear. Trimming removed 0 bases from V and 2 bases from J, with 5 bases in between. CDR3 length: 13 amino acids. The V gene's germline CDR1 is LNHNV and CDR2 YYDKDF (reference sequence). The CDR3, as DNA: TGTGCCACCAGCAGAGACTTAACCTACGAGCAGTACTTC. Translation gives CATSRDLTYEQYF.

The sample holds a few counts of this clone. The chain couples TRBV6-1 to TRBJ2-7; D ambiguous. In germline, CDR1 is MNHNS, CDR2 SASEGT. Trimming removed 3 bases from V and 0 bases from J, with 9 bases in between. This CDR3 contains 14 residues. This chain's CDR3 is CASSEASSSYEQYF. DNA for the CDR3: TGTGCCAGCAGTGAGGCCAGTAGCTCCTACGAGCAGTACTTC.

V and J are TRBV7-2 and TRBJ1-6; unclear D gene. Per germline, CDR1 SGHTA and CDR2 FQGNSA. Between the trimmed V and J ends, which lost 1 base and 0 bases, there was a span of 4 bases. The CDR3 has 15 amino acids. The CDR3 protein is CASSLEASYNSPLHF. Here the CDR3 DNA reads TGTGCCAGCAGCTTAGAAGCCTCCTATAATTCACCCCTCCACTTT.